This TCR beta chain was retrieved from a study of blood T cell repertoires in COVID-19. About the research overall: PBMCs, B-cell-depleted T cells, or T cells provided the cDNA or gDNA that made up the material.

CDR3 size: 12 residues. Sequencing was performed with immunoSEQ multiplex PCR; in TCRdb, only in-frame clones are kept and a portion is missing. Found here are over 600,000 clones, about 90% of them singletons; the top ten hold 0.2% to 0.3%. This clonotype originated in a woman between 18 and 30 years old with acute or convalescent COVID-19. The material sequenced was peripheral blood. The chain links TRBV12-1 to TRBJ2-7; the table's TRBD1 call for D was not verified on the DNA. TRBV12-1 is labeled a pseudogene. CDR3 residues: CCRDRGLYEQYF. CDR3 nucleotides: TGTTGTAGGGACAGGGGACTTTACGAGCAGTACTTC.